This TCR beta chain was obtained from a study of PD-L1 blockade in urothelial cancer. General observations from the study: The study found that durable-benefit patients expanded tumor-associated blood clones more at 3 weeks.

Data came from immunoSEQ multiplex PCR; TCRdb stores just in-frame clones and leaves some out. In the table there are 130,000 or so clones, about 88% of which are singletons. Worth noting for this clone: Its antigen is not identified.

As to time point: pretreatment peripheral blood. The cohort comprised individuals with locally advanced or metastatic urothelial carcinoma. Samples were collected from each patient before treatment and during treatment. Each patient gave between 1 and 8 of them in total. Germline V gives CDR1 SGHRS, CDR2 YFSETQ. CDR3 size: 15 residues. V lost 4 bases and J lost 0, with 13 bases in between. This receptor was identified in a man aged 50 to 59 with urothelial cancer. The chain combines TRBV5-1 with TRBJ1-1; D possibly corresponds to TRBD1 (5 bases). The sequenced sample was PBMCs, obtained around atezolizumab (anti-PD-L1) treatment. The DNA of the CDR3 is TGCGCCAGCAGCCCCCGAGGAGGGGTGAACACTGAAGCTTTCTTT. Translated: CASSPRGGVNTEAFF.